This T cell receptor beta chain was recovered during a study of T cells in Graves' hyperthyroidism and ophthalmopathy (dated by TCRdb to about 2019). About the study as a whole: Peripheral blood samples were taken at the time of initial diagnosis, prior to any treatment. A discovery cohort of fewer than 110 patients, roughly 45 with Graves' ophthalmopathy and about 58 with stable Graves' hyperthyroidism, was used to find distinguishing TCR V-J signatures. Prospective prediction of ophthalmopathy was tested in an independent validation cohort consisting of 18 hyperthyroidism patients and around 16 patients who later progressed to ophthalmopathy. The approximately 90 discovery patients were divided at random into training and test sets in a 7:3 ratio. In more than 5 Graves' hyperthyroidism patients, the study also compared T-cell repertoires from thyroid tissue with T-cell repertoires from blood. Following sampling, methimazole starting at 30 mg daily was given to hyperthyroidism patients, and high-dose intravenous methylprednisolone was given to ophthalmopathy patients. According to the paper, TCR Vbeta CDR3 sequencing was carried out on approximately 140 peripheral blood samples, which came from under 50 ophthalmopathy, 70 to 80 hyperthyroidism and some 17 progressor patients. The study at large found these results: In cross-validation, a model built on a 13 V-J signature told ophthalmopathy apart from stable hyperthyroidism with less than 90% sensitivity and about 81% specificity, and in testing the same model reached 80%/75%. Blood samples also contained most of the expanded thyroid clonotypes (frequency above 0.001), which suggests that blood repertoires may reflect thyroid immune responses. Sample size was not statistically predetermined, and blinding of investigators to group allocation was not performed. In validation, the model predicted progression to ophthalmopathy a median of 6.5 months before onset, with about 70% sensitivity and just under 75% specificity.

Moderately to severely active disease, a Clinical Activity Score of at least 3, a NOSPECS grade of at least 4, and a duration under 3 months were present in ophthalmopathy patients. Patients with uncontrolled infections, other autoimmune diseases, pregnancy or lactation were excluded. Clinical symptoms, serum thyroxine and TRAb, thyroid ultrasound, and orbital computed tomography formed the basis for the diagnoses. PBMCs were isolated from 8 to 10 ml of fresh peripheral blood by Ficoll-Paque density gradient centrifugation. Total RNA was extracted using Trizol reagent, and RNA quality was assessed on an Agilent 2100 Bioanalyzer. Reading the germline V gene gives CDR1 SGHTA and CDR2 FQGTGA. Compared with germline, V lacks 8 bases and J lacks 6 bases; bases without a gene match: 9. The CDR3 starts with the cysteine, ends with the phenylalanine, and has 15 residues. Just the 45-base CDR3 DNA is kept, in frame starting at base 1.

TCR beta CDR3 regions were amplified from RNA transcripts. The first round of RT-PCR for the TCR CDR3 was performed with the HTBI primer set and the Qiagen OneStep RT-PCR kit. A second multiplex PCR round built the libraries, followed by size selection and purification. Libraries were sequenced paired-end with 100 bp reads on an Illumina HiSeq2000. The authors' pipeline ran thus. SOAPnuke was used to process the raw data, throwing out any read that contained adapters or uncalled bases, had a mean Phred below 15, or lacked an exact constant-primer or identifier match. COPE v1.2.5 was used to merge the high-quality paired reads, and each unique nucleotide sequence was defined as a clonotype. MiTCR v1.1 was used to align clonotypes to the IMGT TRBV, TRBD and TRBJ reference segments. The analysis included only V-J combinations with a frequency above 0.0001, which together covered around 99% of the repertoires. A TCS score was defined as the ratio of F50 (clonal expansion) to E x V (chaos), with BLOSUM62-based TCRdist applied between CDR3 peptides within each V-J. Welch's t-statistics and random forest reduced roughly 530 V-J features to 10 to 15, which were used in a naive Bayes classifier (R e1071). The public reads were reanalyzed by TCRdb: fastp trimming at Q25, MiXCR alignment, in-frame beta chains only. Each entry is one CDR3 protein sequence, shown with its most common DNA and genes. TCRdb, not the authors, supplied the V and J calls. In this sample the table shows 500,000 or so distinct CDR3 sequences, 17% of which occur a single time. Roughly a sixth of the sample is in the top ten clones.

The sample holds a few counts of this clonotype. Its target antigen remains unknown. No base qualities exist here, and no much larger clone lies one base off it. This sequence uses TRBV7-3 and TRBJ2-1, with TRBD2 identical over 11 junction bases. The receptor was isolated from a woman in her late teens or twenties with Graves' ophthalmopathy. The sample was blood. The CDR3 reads CASSRETSGTNEQFF. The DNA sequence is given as TGTGCCAGCTCGAGGGAGACTAGCGGGACCAATGAGCAGTTCTTC.